These 18 T cell receptor beta chains originate from one sample sequenced in a study of beta chain features in type 1 diabetes. Points from the study as a whole: All four CD4+ subsets of Type 1 diabetes patients contained TCRB CDR3s that were moderately but significantly shorter.

These receptors' targets are unknown. Expressed TCRB transcripts got sequenced, as all isolated RNA was reverse transcribed. Profiling relied on immunoSEQ multiplex PCR, and the TCRdb table lists in-frame clones only, not all of them. The sample holds fewer than 300,000 clones, roughly 22% seen once. The specimen was naive CD4+ T cells from blood. The origin of the receptors is a woman aged 40 to 55 with type 1 diabetes.

This clone has more than one count but fewer than ten. The rearrangement joins TRBV7-3 to TRBJ1-6; D might be TRBD1 (6 bases). Trimming removed 2 bases at V and 10 bases at J, with 12 bases between. There are 14 residues in the CDR3. The germline gives CDR1 SGHTA, CDR2 FQGTGA. The CDR3 sequence: CASSLGTSASPLHF. As DNA, the CDR3 is TGTGCCAGCAGCTTAGGGACAAGTGCCTCACCCCTCCACTTT. The whole variable domain, remainder taken from reference TRBV7-3 and TRBJ1-6, is GAGVSQTPSNKVTEKGKYVELRCDPISGHTALYWYRQSLGQGPEFLIYFQGTGAADDSGLPNDRFFAVRPEGSVSTLKIQRTERGDSAVYLCASSLGTSASPLHFGNGTRLTVT.

This clone was detected only a few times. The J gene is TRBJ1-1, the V gene TRBV7-3; 7 nucleotides agree with TRBD1. The CDR3 sequence is 13 residues long. With 5 bases clipped from V and 5 bases from J, the junction kept 5 bases outside the gene matches. Per the germline V gene, CDR1 is SGHTA and CDR2 is FQGTGA. In nucleotides, the CDR3 is TGTGCCAGCAGCGATACAGGGGAGACTGAAGCTTTCTTT. This translates into CASSDTGETEAFF.

The chain carries TRBV7-2 and TRBJ1-5; maybe TRBD1 (6 bases). CDR3 length equals 15 residues. Germline CDR1 reads SGHTA; CDR2 reads FQGNSA. With 4 bases removed from V and 6 bases from J, the gap between germline ends came to 16 bases. In DNA, the CDR3 is TGTGCCAGCAGCTCATCCGACAGGAATCGTCAGCCCCAGCATTTT. It translates to CASSSSDRNRQPQHF. The variable domain in full, with the rest retrieved from reference TRBV7-2 and TRBJ1-5, is GAGVSQSPSNKVTEKGKDVELRCDPISGHTALYWYRQSLGQGLEFLIYFQGNSAPDKSGLPSDRFSAERTGGSVSTLTIQRTQQEDSAVYLCASSSSDRNRQPQHFGDGTRLSIL.

The V call is TRBV5-1, the J call TRBJ2-7; 10 nucleotides agree with TRBD1. CDR3 size: 15 residues. With V trimmed by 3 bases and J by 4 bases, 7 bases remained unmatched. Germline V CDR1 and CDR2: SGHRS, YFSETQ. CDR3 protein: CASSSTGQGTYEQYF. The CDR3 DNA is TGCGCCAGCAGCTCCACGGGACAGGGGACATACGAGCAGTACTTC.

This clone showed up just a few times. The chain joins TRBV6-5 to TRBJ1-1, with D possibly matching TRBD1 (5 bases). The germline V and J ends were trimmed by 0 bases and 4 bases, with 9 bases remaining between them. The CDR3 totals 14 residues. Germline V CDR1 and CDR2: MNHEY, SVGAGI. The CDR3 here is CASSYSGAGTEAFF. The DNA for the CDR3 is TGTGCCAGCAGTTACTCTGGGGCAGGCACTGAAGCTTTCTTT.

The chain has TRBV30 and TRBJ2-7; D is unclear. The length of the CDR3 is 15 residues. V lost 0 bases, J lost 3 bases, and 15 bases lay in between. The germline V gene has CDR1 GTSNPN and CDR2 SVGIG (reference sequence). The CDR3 DNA reads as TGTGCCTGGAGTGTTTCGTCGGTGATGAACTACGAGCAGTACTTC. Translation gives CAWSVSSVMNYEQYF.

Of note for this clone: The sample has other DNA sequences that encode this CDR3 too. J is TRBJ2-7 and V is TRBV29-1; 10 bases align to TRBD2. V shed 4 bases and J 3 bases; nucleotides not matched to a gene: 0. The CDR3 runs to 12 residues. Germline V CDR1 and CDR2: SQVTM, ANQGSEA. The CDR3 nucleotides are TGCAGCGTTGGACTAGCGGGCTACGAGCAGTACTTC. Translating gives CSVGLAGYEQYF.

The genes are TRBV9 and TRBJ2-3, with a weak D call TRBD2 (6 bases). The germline V gene has CDR1 SGDLS and CDR2 YYNGEE. The CDR3 is 16 residues long. Trimming cost V 3 bases and J 2 bases, with 16 bases left between them. The CDR3, as DNA: TGTGCCAGCAGCGACGACGGTAGCGGACACACAGATACGCAGTATTTT. It yields the protein CASSDDGSGHTDTQYF.

The J gene is TRBJ2-3, the V gene TRBV7-6; D unresolved. V was trimmed by 3 bases and J by 0 bases, leaving 4 bases between them. The length of the CDR3 is 13 residues. Per germline, CDR1 SGHVS and CDR2 FNYEAQ. The CDR3 DNA is TGTGCCAGCAGCTTTCAGAGCACAGATACGCAGTATTTT. The encoded protein is CASSFQSTDTQYF.

This clone showed up just a few times. The chain is built from TRBV18 and TRBJ2-1; 10 nucleotides agree with TRBD2. This CDR3 region has 15 residues. The germline V gene encodes CDR1 KGHSH and CDR2 LQKENI. The V segment lost 2 bases and the J segment 4 bases; nucleotides outside the gene matches: 2. CDR3 sequence reads: CASSPASGSYNEQFF. The DNA for the CDR3 is TGTGCCAGCTCACCAGCTAGCGGGAGTTACAATGAGCAGTTCTTC.

V is TRBV14 and J is TRBJ2-1, with TRBD1 matching 10 bases. The CDR3 totals 17 residues. The V segment lost 0 bases and the J segment 8 bases; nucleotides outside the gene matches: 10. Germline CDR1 reads SGHDN; CDR2 reads FVKESK. Here the CDR3 reads CASSQDRGTGVRDEQFF. CDR3 nucleotides: TGTGCCAGCAGCCAAGATCGCGGGACAGGGGTAAGGGATGAGCAGTTCTTC. Drawing the rest from reference TRBV14 and TRBJ2-1, the complete variable domain is EAGVTQFPSHSVIEKGQTVTLRCDPISGHDNLYWYRRVMGKEIKFLLHFVKESKQDESGMPNNRFLAERTGGTYSTLKVQPAELEDSGVYFCASSQDRGTGVRDEQFFGPGTRLTVL.

This clone showed up just a few times. V usage is TRBV29-1 and J usage is TRBJ2-5; D not certain. Looked up from germline, CDR1 is SQVTM and CDR2 is ANQGSEA. The CDR3 runs 13 residues. V lost 6 bases and J lost 1, with 12 bases in between. The DNA of the CDR3 is TGCAGCGTGCGAGATCTGCCCCAAGAGACCCAGTACTTC. Translation gives CSVRDLPQETQYF.

The J gene is TRBJ2-1, the V gene TRBV5-1, with 8 positions matching TRBD2. Per germline, CDR1 SGHRS and CDR2 YFSETQ. The CDR3 covers 16 residues. Trimming at V came to 0 bases and at J to 8 bases, leaving 10 bases not matched to a gene. The CDR3: CASSLDPGLVHDEQFF. CDR3 nucleotides: TGCGCCAGCAGCTTGGACCCGGGACTAGTACATGATGAGCAGTTCTTC.

This clone has just a few counts. This sequence joins TRBV7-2 and TRBJ2-3, with 9 bases that match TRBD2. J was trimmed by 3 bases and V by 3 bases; bases with no gene match: 4. Germline V lookup: CDR1 SGHTA, CDR2 FQGNSA. This CDR3 comprises 15 residues. Written as DNA, the CDR3 is TGTGCCAGCAGCTTTGCAGCGGGGGGTACAGATACGCAGTATTTT. Translated, it gives CASSFAAGGTDTQYF. Filled out from reference TRBV7-2 and TRBJ2-3, the complete variable domain reads GAGVSQSPSNKVTEKGKDVELRCDPISGHTALYWYRQSLGQGLEFLIYFQGNSAPDKSGLPSDRFSAERTGGSVSTLTIQRTQQEDSAVYLCASSFAAGGTDTQYFGPGTRLTVL.

The CDR3 loop is CASSLGAALPYGGYTF. CDR3 DNA sequence: TGTGCCAGCAGCTTGGGAGCAGCGCTCCCATATGGTGGCTACACCTTC. This chain connects TRBV5-4 to TRBJ1-2; D unclear. The V gene's germline CDR1 is SGHNT and CDR2 YYREEE (reference sequence). Trimming left V 0 bases short and J 7 bases short, with 19 bases between. CDR3 size: 16 residues.

This clone has a handful of counts. The rearrangement links TRBV11-2 to TRBJ2-1; perhaps TRBD1 as D (5 bases). The CDR3 sequence is 15 residues long. V shed 3 bases and J shed 0 bases, with 9 bases lying between them. From germline, CDR1 is SGHAT and CDR2 FQNNGV. The CDR3 bases are TGTGCCAGCAGCTTTAGTCAGGGCTCCTACAATGAGCAGTTCTTC. It yields the protein CASSFSQGSYNEQFF.

The CDR3 DNA sequence: TGTGCCAGCAGTTTGAACGGCAATGAGCAGTTCTTC. It is translated as CASSLNGNEQFF. The rearrangement links TRBV28 to TRBJ2-1; D not certain. The CDR3 runs 12 residues. Germline V gene lookup returns CDR1 MDHEN and CDR2 SYDVKM. V lost 3 bases, J lost 6 bases, and 6 bases lay in between. Complete variable domain (other parts from reference TRBV28 and TRBJ2-1): DVKVTQSSRYLVKRTGEKVFLECVQDMDHENMFWYRQDPGLGLRLIYFSYDVKMKEKGDIPEGYSVSREKKERFSLILESASTNQTSMYLCASSLNGNEQFFGPGTRLTVL.

The chain carries TRBV28 and TRBJ1-5; D is unclear. Per the germline V gene, CDR1 is MDHEN and CDR2 is SYDVKM. V lost 6 bases and J lost 4, with 4 bases in between. CDR3 length equals 11 residues. The CDR3 sequence: CASSRNQPQHF. The CDR3 DNA is TGTGCCAGCAGCAGGAATCAGCCCCAGCATTTT.